This T cell receptor (beta chain) was retrieved from a study of regulatory T cells in long-lasting Graves disease. Study context: Freshly diagnosed Graves' patients had used antithyroid drugs for under 3 months.

Ten or more counts support this clonotype. Its antigen is still unknown. Sample time point: newly diagnosed GD, antithyroid drugs for less than 3 months. The TCR library was made from RNA that had been extracted from PBMCs in TRIzol. For TCR beta, libraries came from iRepertoire HTBI primers and Arm-PCR of CDR3 regions. In TCRdb, the multiplex PCR reads were re-called with MiXCR into one record per CDR3 protein. The table shows roughly 500,000 distinct CDR3 sequences, with roughly 12% occurring only once. Points from the study as a whole: The small sample size may have reduced accuracy.

These data were also filed under a second study, of T cells in Graves' hyperthyroidism and ophthalmopathy. That study reports: Carried out on the TCR CDR3, a first-round RT-PCR used the HTBI primer set.

The receptor was derived from a man aged 30-40 years with Graves disease. The source material was peripheral blood mononuclear cells (PBMCs), sampled at new diagnosis, from a patient treated with antithyroid drugs.

The CDR3 DNA reads as TGTGCCAGCAGCGCCGGGGACAGGGGCACCTCTGAGACCCAGTACTTC. Translated, it gives CASSAGDRGTSETQYF. The chain is built from TRBV9 and TRBJ2-5, with 10 nucleotides matching TRBD1. This CDR3 is 16 amino acids long. V lost 3 bases to trimming and J lost 5 bases; unmatched junction nucleotides: 10. CDR1 is SGDLS and CDR2 is YYNGEE in the germline V gene.